The 24 T cell receptor beta chains below all came from one sample that was sequenced in a study of cytomegalovirus exposure and HLA in healthy donors (dated by TCRdb to between 2016 and 2019). Libraries came from the immunoSEQ multiplex PCR assay. For the multiplex PCR, a mixture combining 60 forward primers for TCR Vbeta segments and 13 reverse primers for TCR Jbeta segments was used. TCRdb retrieved this table from immuneACCESS and kept in-frame rearrangements only. Not all clones are present; in checked studies, unresolved V genes account for under half, and no reason is known for the remainder. The sample yields around 150,000 clones; roughly 78% were counted once. 7.1% of the sample comes from the top ten. The sample taken for sequencing was PBMCs. The receptors here all came from a man aged 40-49 years in good health and CMV-seropositive.

The rearrangement uses TRBV19 and TRBJ2-5, with TRBD2 identical over 9 bases. After removal of 11 bases from V and 6 bases from J, the junction contained 10 bases not matched to a gene. The germline gives CDR1 LNHDA, CDR2 SQIVND (reference sequence). CDR3 length: 13 residues. CDR3: CAETAGGLKTQYF. CDR3 sequence (DNA): TGTGCCGAGACGGCGGGGGGGCTAAAGACCCAGTACTTC.

On this clone: This specimen includes other DNA sequences encoding the same CDR3. This chain joins TRBV7-2 and TRBJ2-5, with a tentative D call TRBD1 (6 bases). This CDR3 has 13 residues. The V end was cut by 0 bases, the J end by 5 bases, with 7 bases between. Germline-derived CDR1 and CDR2 are SGHTA and FQGNSA. CDR3 in amino acids: CASSLAGAETQYF. CDR3 DNA sequence: TGTGCCAGCAGCTTAGCGGGGGCCGAGACCCAGTACTTC.

The chain links TRBV4-3 to TRBJ2-1; the D is unclear. In germline, CDR1 is LGHNA, CDR2 YSLEER. Trimming left V 0 bases short and J 3 bases short, with 9 bases between. The CDR3 sequence is 15 residues long. The CDR3 nucleotides read TGCGCCAGCAGCCAAGAGAGGATCTTCTACAATGAGCAGTTCTTC. This gives the protein CASSQERIFYNEQFF.

This clone has just a few counts. The chain recombines TRBV7-9 with TRBJ2-7, with D possibly matching TRBD2 (6 bases). Germline V lookup: CDR1 SEHNR, CDR2 FQNEAQ (reference sequence). The CDR3 runs to 15 residues. V dropped 1 base and J dropped 5 bases, with 15 bases sitting between them. This chain's CDR3 is CASSLEVGGTNEQYF. CDR3 nucleotide sequence: TGTGCCAGCAGCTTAGAGGTTGGGGGGACCAACGAGCAGTACTTC.

The rearrangement links TRBV4-1 to TRBJ1-2; TRBD1 matches 9 bases. Looked up from germline, CDR1 is MGHRA and CDR2 is YSYEKL. The junction had 3 bases not matched to a gene; V was cut back by 0 bases and J by 7 bases. The CDR3 covers 14 residues. CDR3 DNA: TGCGCCAGCAGCCAAGATCGGGGACAGGGTGGCTACACCTTC. Its protein product is CASSQDRGQGGYTF.

The gene calls are TRBV25-1 and TRBJ1-1, with D possibly TRBD1 on 5 matching bases. Trimming removed 5 bases from V and 3 bases from J, with 10 bases in between. The CDR3 runs to 13 residues. Germline CDR1 is MGHDK and CDR2 is SYGVNS. For the CDR3, the DNA is TGTGCCAGCAGTCGGGGGGGGGACACTGAAGCTTTCTTT. It is translated as CASSRGGDTEAFF.

This clone was counted only a few times. V is TRBV5-4 and J is TRBJ2-5; possible D gene TRBD1, 7 bases. V dropped 4 bases and J dropped 4 bases, with 14 bases sitting between them. Germline CDR1 is SGHNT and CDR2 is YYREEE (reference sequence). This CDR3 is built from 14 residues. The DNA of the CDR3 is TGTGCCAGCAGCCGCTCAGGGGGAGGAGAGACCCAGTACTTC. As protein: CASSRSGGGETQYF.

V usage is TRBV30 and J usage is TRBJ2-7, with TRBD2 identical over 12 bases. Per the germline V gene, CDR1 is GTSNPN and CDR2 is SVGIG (reference sequence). V was clipped by 0 bases and J by 0 bases; unmatched bases: 9. The CDR3 loop spans 18 amino acids. Here the CDR3 reads CAWSVLRLAGGSSYEQYF. Written as DNA, the CDR3 is TGTGCCTGGAGTGTACTAAGGCTAGCGGGGGGGAGCTCCTACGAGCAGTACTTC. Looking up the rest from reference TRBV30 and TRBJ2-7 gives the full variable domain: SQTIHQWPATLVQPVGSPLSLECTVEGTSNPNLYWYRQAAGRGLQLLFYSVGIGQISSEVPQNLSASRPQDRQFILSSKKLLLSDSGFYLCAWSVLRLAGGSSYEQYFGPGTRLTVT.

V gene TRBV7-3 combines with J gene TRBJ2-5; TRBD2 might be the D (7 bases). The CDR3 extends over 14 amino acids. Germline values: CDR1 SGHTA, CDR2 FQGTGA. Trimming shortened V by 5 bases and J by 11 bases, and 21 bases separated the two germline ends. The DNA of the CDR3 is TGTGCCAGCAGCCCAACCCGGGGGGCGGGGGAGCAGTACTTC. It specifies CASSPTRGAGEQYF.

The chain is built from TRBV11-1 and TRBJ1-1; perhaps TRBD1 as D (5 bases). V was trimmed by 7 bases and J by 9 bases, leaving 15 bases between them. Germline CDR1 SGHAT, CDR2 FQDESV (reference sequence). This CDR3 spans 12 amino acids. The CDR3: CASTPDTLQAFF. In DNA, the CDR3 is TGTGCCAGCACCCCGGACACCTTGCAAGCTTTCTTT.

The chain couples TRBV18 to TRBJ1-1; D might be TRBD1 (6 bases). Germline V gene lookup returns CDR1 KGHSH and CDR2 LQKENI. The CDR3 is 13 amino acids. Trimming left V 5 bases short and J 1 base short, with 8 bases between. CDR3 sequence reads: CASSTDRNTEAFF. CDR3 in DNA: TGTGCCAGCTCAACGGACAGGAACACTGAAGCTTTCTTT.

This chain links TRBV15 with TRBJ1-1; D is perhaps TRBD1 (6 bases). The CDR3 totals 14 residues. CDR1 is LNHNV, CDR2 YYDKDF, per germline (reference sequence). V lost 8 bases and J lost 4, with 17 bases in between. The CDR3: CATARGGSGTEAFF. CDR3 nucleotide sequence: TGTGCCACCGCAAGAGGGGGATCGGGCACTGAAGCTTTCTTT.

The chain uses TRBV9 and TRBJ1-4, with D perhaps matching TRBD1 (5 bases). Trimming stripped 0 bases from V and 8 bases from J, with 14 bases between. The CDR3 covers 15 residues. Germline V gene data show CDR1 as SGDLS and CDR2 as YYNGEE. In DNA, the CDR3 is TGTGCCAGCAGCGTAGGGGGCAGGGAAGGCGAAAAACTGTTTTTT. Protein: CASSVGGREGEKLFF.

The rearrangement links TRBV7-9 to TRBJ1-6; TRBD1 matches at 9 bases. Germline V gene sequence: CDR1 SEHNR, CDR2 FQNEAQ (reference sequence). After removal of 1 base from V and 9 bases from J, the junction contained 7 bases not matched to a gene. There are 16 residues in the CDR3. CDR3 sequence: CASSLEVRTGVSPLHF. CDR3 DNA: TGTGCCAGCAGCTTAGAAGTGAGGACAGGGGTTTCACCCCTCCACTTT.

This rearrangement joins TRBV19 to TRBJ2-5; TRBD2 might be the D (6 bases). The V end lost 5 bases, the J end lost 2 bases, and 12 bases lay between the germline ends. The CDR3 runs 14 residues. CDR1 is LNHDA and CDR2 is SQIVND in the germline V gene (reference sequence). The CDR3 nucleotides read TGTGCCAGTAGTCCTAGCGCCGCACAAGAGACCCAGTACTTC. This encodes CASSPSAAQETQYF. Full variable domain (missing parts from reference TRBV19 and TRBJ2-5): DGGITQSPKYLFRKEGQNVTLSCEQNLNHDAMYWYRQDPGQGLRLIYYSQIVNDFQKGDIAEGYSVSREKKESFPLTVTSAQKNPTAFYLCASSPSAAQETQYFGPGTRLLVL.

This chain links TRBV5-6 with TRBJ2-7; TRBD2 matches at 9 bases. Germline V gives CDR1 SGHDT, CDR2 YYEEEE. Unmatched junction bases numbered 2, after V lost 1 base and J lost 0 bases. The CDR3 is 15 amino acids. The CDR3 DNA reads TGTGCCAGCAGCTTGCAGCGGGGGGCCTCCTACGAGCAGTACTTC. The encoded protein is CASSLQRGASYEQYF. Using reference TRBV5-6 and TRBJ2-7 for the parts outside the CDR3, the full variable domain is DAGVTQSPTHLIKTRGQQVTLRCSPKSGHDTVSWYQQALGQGPQFIFQYYEEEERQRGNFPDRFSGHQFPNYSSELNVNALLLGDSALYLCASSLQRGASYEQYFGPGTRLTVT.

This chain links TRBV4-3 with TRBJ1-1; 9 bases line up with TRBD1. CDR1 is LGHNA and CDR2 is YSLEER in the germline V gene. CDR3 length: 17 residues. Losses at the gene ends were 0 bases for V and 3 bases for J; bases not matched to a gene: 8. The CDR3 loop is CASSQDRTGGRYTEAFF. CDR3 in DNA: TGCGCCAGCAGCCAAGATCGCACAGGGGGCAGGTACACTGAAGCTTTCTTT.

This clone has more than one count but fewer than ten. The V gene is TRBV5-1, the J gene TRBJ1-2; 9 nucleotides match TRBD1. Germline lookup yields CDR1 SGHRS and CDR2 YFSETQ. V shed 0 bases and J 8 bases; nucleotides not matched to a gene: 8. The CDR3 totals 15 residues. The CDR3 region is CASSLGGQGFYGYTF. Written as DNA, the CDR3 is TGCGCCAGCAGCTTGGGGGGACAGGGCTTTTACGGCTACACCTTC.

The CDR3, as DNA: TGTGCCAGTAGTATACAAGGAAGACAGGGTGACCGGGGGTTAAACTATGGCTACACCTTC. This encodes CASSIQGRQGDRGLNYGYTF. The chain uses TRBV19 and TRBJ1-2; TRBD1 matches at 7 bases. The CDR3 length is 20 residues. From germline, CDR1 is LNHDA and CDR2 SQIVND (reference sequence). V lost 2 bases and J lost 2; bases outside the gene matches: 20.

The rearrangement uses TRBV5-6 and TRBJ1-1, with 8 bases fitting TRBD1. V was pared by 6 bases and J by 5 bases, with 12 bases of the junction left unmatched. CDR3 length: 15 residues. CDR1 SGHDT and CDR2 YYEEEE come from the germline V gene. The CDR3 region has the DNA TGTGCCAGCAACTACGTGGACAGGGTTGAGACTGAAGCTTTCTTT. Translation gives CASNYVDRVETEAFF.

The chain has TRBV6-6 and TRBJ1-4; 8 bases align to TRBD1. Trimming took 2 bases from V and 7 from J; bases not matched to a gene: 9. This CDR3 has 16 amino acids. Germline V gene sequence: CDR1 MNHNY, CDR2 SVGAGI (reference sequence). CDR3 nucleotide sequence: TGTGCCAGCAGTTACACGGACAGGGAACGGGGTGAAAAACTGTTTTTT. It encodes CASSYTDRERGEKLFF.

The chain is built from TRBV7-9 and TRBJ1-1; possible D gene TRBD1, 6 bases. Trimming shortened V by 4 bases and J by 4 bases, and 16 bases separated the two germline ends. The CDR3 extends over 15 amino acids. Germline lookup yields CDR1 SEHNR and CDR2 FQNEAQ (reference sequence). CDR3 loop: CASSYLTGLGTEAFF. CDR3 coding DNA: TGTGCCAGCAGCTACCTTACAGGGTTGGGCACTGAAGCTTTCTTT.

The J gene is TRBJ2-5, the V gene TRBV7-2; 11 bases map to TRBD1. CDR1 and CDR2 from the germline V gene are SGHTA and FQGNSA. Trimming cost V 5 bases and J 6 bases; bases outside gene matches: 5. This CDR3 has 14 amino acids. The CDR3: CASSAGQGAKTQYF. The CDR3 DNA reads TGTGCCAGCAGCGCCGGACAGGGGGCAAAGACCCAGTACTTC.

V is TRBV6-5 and J is TRBJ2-7; a possible D gene is TRBD1 (5 bases). CDR1 and CDR2 from the germline V gene are MNHEY and SVGAGI. Trimming stripped 7 bases from V and 2 bases from J, with 15 bases between. This CDR3 comprises 14 residues. The DNA for the CDR3 is TGTGCCAGCACCGCCGGAACAGGTACCTACGAGCAGTACTTC. It translates to CASTAGTGTYEQYF.